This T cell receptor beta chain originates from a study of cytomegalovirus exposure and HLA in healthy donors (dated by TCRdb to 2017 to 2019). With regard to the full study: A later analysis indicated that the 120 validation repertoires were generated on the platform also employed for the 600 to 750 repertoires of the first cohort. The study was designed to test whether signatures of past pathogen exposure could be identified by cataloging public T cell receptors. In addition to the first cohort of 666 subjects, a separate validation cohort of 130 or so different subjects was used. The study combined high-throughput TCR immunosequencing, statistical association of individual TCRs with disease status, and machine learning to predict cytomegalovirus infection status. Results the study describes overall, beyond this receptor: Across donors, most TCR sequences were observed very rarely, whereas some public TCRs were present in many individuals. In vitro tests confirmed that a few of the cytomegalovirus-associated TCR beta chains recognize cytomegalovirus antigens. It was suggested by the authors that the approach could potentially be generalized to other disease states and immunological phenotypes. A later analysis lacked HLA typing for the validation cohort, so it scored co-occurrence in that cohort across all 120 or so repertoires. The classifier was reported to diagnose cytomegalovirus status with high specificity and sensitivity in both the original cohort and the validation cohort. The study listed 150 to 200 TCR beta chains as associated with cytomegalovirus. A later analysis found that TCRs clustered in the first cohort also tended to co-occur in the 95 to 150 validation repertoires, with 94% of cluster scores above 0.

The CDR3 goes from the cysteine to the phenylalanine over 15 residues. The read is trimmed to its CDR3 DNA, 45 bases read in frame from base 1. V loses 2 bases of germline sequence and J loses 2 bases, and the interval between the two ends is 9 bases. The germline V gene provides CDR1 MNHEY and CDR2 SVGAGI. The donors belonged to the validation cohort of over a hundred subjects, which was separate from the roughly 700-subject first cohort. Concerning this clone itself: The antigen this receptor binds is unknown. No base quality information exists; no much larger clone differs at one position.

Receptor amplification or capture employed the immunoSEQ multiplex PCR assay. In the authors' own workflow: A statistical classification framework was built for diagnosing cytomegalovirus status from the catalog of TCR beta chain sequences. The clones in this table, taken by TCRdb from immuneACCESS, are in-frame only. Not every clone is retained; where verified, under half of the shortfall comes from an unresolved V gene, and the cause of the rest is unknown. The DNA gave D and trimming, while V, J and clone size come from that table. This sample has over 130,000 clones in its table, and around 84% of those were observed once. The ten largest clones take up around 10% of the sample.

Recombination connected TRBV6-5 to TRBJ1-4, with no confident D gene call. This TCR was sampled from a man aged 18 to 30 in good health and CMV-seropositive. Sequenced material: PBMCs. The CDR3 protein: CASSYLGVTNEKLFF. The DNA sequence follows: TGTGCCAGCAGTTACCTCGGGGTCACTAATGAAAAACTGTTTTTT.